A selection of T cell receptor beta chains follows, all from one sample in a study of response to subunit inactivated influenza vaccine. In TCRdb, the RT-PCR reads were re-called with MiXCR into one record per CDR3 protein. The repertoire holds hundreds of thousands of distinct CDR3 sequences, less than 20% seen once, with about a tenth in the top ten. The source material was PBMCs from blood, sampled 5 to 6 days after vaccination. These receptors originate from a man aged 50 to 60 who received an inactivated influenza vaccine. The CDR3 runs from the conserved cysteine through the conserved F or W. Size values are once, few and many counts, or a class for expanded clones, and some rows have none.

j_call v_call clone_size cdr3_aa
TRBJ2-7 TRBV6-1 . CASSPPGHRSYEQYF
TRBJ2-7 TRBV5-1 few CASSVPGQGNYEQYF
TRBJ1-1 TRBV2 few CASSSLDRNTEAFF
TRBJ2-2 TRBV6-5 few CASSYTRTTGELFF
TRBJ2-3 TRBV27 few CASSGSGVGDTQYF
TRBJ2-3 TRBV7-2 few CASSLGTGPDTQYF
TRBJ2-5 TRBV7-2 few CASSLVRSGETQYF
TRBJ2-3 TRBV12-3/TRBV12-4 . CASSTQRGGRPDTQYF
TRBJ2-5 TRBV20-1 . CSASPTSGGFQETQYF
TRBJ2-1 TRBV6-1 . CASSELGGNYNEQFF
TRBJ2-7 TRBV15 many CATSREKREVYEQYF
TRBJ1-1 TRBV6-1 many CASRQGGMNTEAFF
TRBJ2-1 TRBV10-3 . CAIGGPAGADNEQFF
TRBJ2-5 TRBV20-1 few CSAAPTSGWARATQYF
TRBJ2-6 TRBV19 . CASTSDRVGVLTF
TRBJ2-5 TRBV9 few CASSPLGVRPQYF